These T cell receptor beta chains were read from a single sample in a study of blood T cells in healthy people across ages. TCRdb reanalysed the 5' RACE reads using MiXCR and keeps one entry per CDR3 protein. The sample includes about 1.4 million distinct CDR3 sequences, roughly 59% of them seen just once. The sequenced material came from blood. Receptors were obtained from a man in his late teens or twenties in good health. CDR3s include the opening cysteine and the closing phenylalanine or tryptophan. The D gene is left open where the match is weak. Some rows mark clone size as missing; the rest say once, few, many or name a class of expanded clone.

J,size,D,V,DNA,CDR3
TRBJ2-1,NA,TRBD2,TRBV3-1,TGTGCCAGCAGCCCCACCCTCCTAGCGGGGGGTAGGAATGAGCAGTTCTTC,CASSPTLLAGGRNEQFF
TRBJ2-5,NA,NA,TRBV18,TGTGCCAGCTCACGGAACGGGGACCAAGAGACCCAGTACTTC,CASSRNGDQETQYF
TRBJ1-2,NA,NA,TRBV25-1,TGTGCCAGCAGTGGGACGTGGACTGGCGGCTACACCTTC,CASSGTWTGGYTF
TRBJ2-4,NA,NA,TRBV12-3/TRBV12-4,TGTGCCAGCACCAGCCCAGGGGAAAACATTCAGTACTTC,CASTSPGENIQYF
TRBJ2-7,once,NA,TRBV27,TGTGCCAGCAGGCCCAGCCCCCAGGGGATTACCTCCTACGAGCAGTACTTC,CASRPSPQGITSYEQYF
TRBJ2-7,few,NA,TRBV4-2,TGTGCCAGCAGCCAAGATCTTCGGAATAGACAGGCCTACGAGCAGTACTTC,CASSQDLRNRQAYEQYF
TRBJ2-5,few,NA,TRBV29-1,TGCAGCGCCGCCAGGGGAGAGACCCAGTACTTC,CSAARGETQYF
TRBJ1-1,NA,TRBD1,TRBV4-2,TGTGCCAGCAGCCAAGAAGGGGGGACAGGGAGGGACACTGAAGCTTTCTTT,CASSQEGGTGRDTEAFF
TRBJ2-1,NA,NA,TRBV3-1,TGTGCCAGCAGCCAAGACCCCGGGACTCCGAGGTATGAGCAGTTCTTC,CASSQDPGTPRYEQFF
TRBJ2-5,NA,TRBD1,TRBV6-6,TGTGCCAGCAGTCCTGGGACAGAGAATCCAGAGACCCAGTACTTC,CASSPGTENPETQYF
TRBJ2-1,NA,NA,TRBV7-7,TGTGCTAGCAGCCAAGTAGGGAGTTTCTACAATGAGCAGTTCTTC,CASSQVGSFYNEQFF
TRBJ1-6,NA,NA,TRBV6-5,TGTGCCAGCAGTTACCGGGCCTTAAGCTCCTATAATTCACCCCTCCACTTT,CASSYRALSSYNSPLHF
TRBJ2-7,few,TRBD1,TRBV29-1,TGCAGCGTTTCAGGGGGCCTCGACTACGAGCAGTACTTC,CSVSGGLDYEQYF
TRBJ1-2,few,NA,TRBV28,TGTGCCAGCGCCTTGGGACGGGATGGCTATGGCTACACCTTC,CASALGRDGYGYTF
TRBJ2-7,few,NA,TRBV4-2,TGTGCCAGCAGCCAAGAAGACACCTCCTACGAGCAGTACTTC,CASSQEDTSYEQYF
TRBJ1-2,few,NA,TRBV5-1,TGCGCCAGCAGCCCCGACATGGTGAGCTACACCTTC,CASSPDMVSYTF
TRBJ2-2,NA,NA,TRBV9,TGTGCCAGCAGCGTAGGGATAGATACGACCGGCCAGGCCGGGGAGCTGTTTTTT,CASSVGIDTTGQAGELFF
TRBJ2-1,NA,TRBD2,TRBV12-5,TGTGCTAGTGGGACCCTAGCGGGGCTCTACAATGAGCAGTTCTTC,CASGTLAGLYNEQFF
TRBJ1-1,NA,NA,TRBV20-1,TGCAGTGCCACGCGGGCCAACACTGAAGCTTTCTTT,CSATRANTEAFF
TRBJ2-7,NA,TRBD1,TRBV29-1,TGCAGCGTCGAAACAGGGGCCCGCTCCTACGAGCAGTACTTC,CSVETGARSYEQYF
TRBJ2-7,NA,NA,TRBV6-1,TGTGCCAGTCGGGCCTCACTTTCCTACGAGCAGTACTTC,CASRASLSYEQYF
TRBJ1-4,NA,NA,TRBV7-9,TGTGCCAGCAGCTTAAGATACGGGGCGGCTAATGAAAAACTGTTTTTT,CASSLRYGAANEKLFF
TRBJ1-1,NA,NA,TRBV10-3,TGTGCCATCAGTGACCCGACAGAAATGAACACTGAAGCTTTCTTT,CAISDPTEMNTEAFF
TRBJ2-7,once,NA,TRBV4-1,TGCGCCAGCAGCCAGACCCTGGGGGAGACCAGATCTTTCAATGAGCAGTACTTC,CASSQTLGETRSFNEQYF
TRBJ1-4,NA,NA,TRBV20-1,TGCAGTGCTAGTGGGGGGGCCGCTAATGAAAAACTGTTTTTT,CSASGGAANEKLFF
TRBJ2-4,NA,NA,TRBV11-2,TGTGCCAGCAGCTTAAATCACGGACTGCGCTCGGCCAAAAACATTCAGTACTTC,CASSLNHGLRSAKNIQYF
TRBJ2-7,NA,NA,TRBV3-1,TGTGCCAGCAGCTCAGGGATCGTGGACTACGAGCAGTACTTC,CASSSGIVDYEQYF
TRBJ2-1,NA,TRBD1,TRBV6-5,TGTGCCAGCAGACACAGGGGGGAGTCCTACAATGAGCAGTTCTTC,CASRHRGESYNEQFF
TRBJ2-2,few,NA,TRBV4-2,TGTGCCAGCAGCCAAGACCTTAGGCCCAACGGGGAGCTGTTTTTT,CASSQDLRPNGELFF
TRBJ2-7,few,NA,TRBV7-9,TGTGCCAGCAGCTTAGGAGGACAGCTTGGCGACGAGCAGTACTTC,CASSLGGQLGDEQYF
TRBJ2-7,few,TRBD1,TRBV6-6,TGTGCCAGCAGTTACGGACAGGGGGTCGAGCAGTACTTC,CASSYGQGVEQYF
TRBJ1-1,NA,NA,TRBV4-2,TGTGCCAGCAGCCAAGATCAAGGGGTGGCTGAAGCTTTCTTT,CASSQDQGVAEAFF
TRBJ1-2,NA,NA,TRBV5-6,TGTGCCAGCAGCTCAATCACGGGCTACACCTTC,CASSSITGYTF